Shown below are 13 T cell receptor beta chains from a single sample sequenced in a study of blood T cell repertoires in COVID-19. Data came from immunoSEQ multiplex PCR; TCRdb stores just in-frame clones and leaves some out. The sample comprises around 80,000 clones, around four fifths of which are singletons, and approximately 9.1% rests with the top ten. Sequencing input: peripheral blood. These receptors all stem from a human donor in a cohort sampled during active COVID-19.

V usage is TRBV9 and J usage is TRBJ2-7; possibly TRBD2 for D (6 bases). CDR3 length equals 14 residues. Trimming took off 0 bases at V and 5 bases at J, with 12 bases between the two ends. CDR1 and CDR2 from the germline V gene are SGDLS and YYNGEE. This CDR3 is CASSVGGENHEQYF. The CDR3 coding sequence is TGTGCCAGCAGCGTAGGCGGGGAAAACCACGAGCAGTACTTC.

The rearrangement joins TRBV14 to TRBJ2-2; no clear D. CDR3 length equals 13 residues. V was clipped by 4 bases and J by 5 bases, with 8 bases between them. Germline CDR1 SGHDN, CDR2 FVKESK. CDR3 nucleotides: TGTGCCAGCAGCCGAGAACAAACCGGGGAGCTGTTTTTT. This gives the protein CASSREQTGELFF.

V gene TRBV18 combines with J gene TRBJ2-1; D is perhaps TRBD1 (6 bases). Germline-derived CDR1 and CDR2 are KGHSH and LQKENI. Trimming left V 3 bases short and J 5 bases short, with 8 bases between. There are 13 residues in the CDR3. CDR3 nucleotide sequence: TGTGCCAGCTCACCGTGGACAGACAATGAGCAGTTCTTC. Protein: CASSPWTDNEQFF. Based on the CDR3 plus reference TRBV18 and TRBJ2-1, the full variable domain is NAGVMQNPRHLVRRRGQEARLRCSPMKGHSHVYWYRQLPEEGLKFMVYLQKENIIDESGMPKERFSAEFPKEGPSILRIQQVVRGDSAAYFCASSPWTDNEQFFGPGTRLTVL.

This clone occurred once. The rearrangement links TRBV3-1 (or the pseudogene TRBV3-2) to TRBJ1-5; possible D gene TRBD1, 6 bases. The CDR3 has 14 amino acids. Trimming shortened V by 2 bases and J by 9 bases, and 14 bases separated the two germline ends. Germline CDR1 LGHDT, CDR2 YNNKEL (reference sequence). Here the CDR3 DNA reads TGTGCCAGCAGCCAATCAGGGGAAAATAGGCCCCAGCATTTT. Amino acid sequence: CASSQSGENRPQHF.

The rearrangement joins TRBV28 to TRBJ2-5; 7 bases agree with TRBD1. Per germline, CDR1 MDHEN and CDR2 SYDVKM. The CDR3 extends over 16 amino acids. Unmatched junction bases numbered 9, after V lost 3 bases and J lost 2 bases. The CDR3 nucleotides are TGTGCCAGCAGTTTGCCCCCTTCGGGACAGCAAGAGACCCAGTACTTC. Its translation: CASSLPPSGQQETQYF.

V is TRBV19 and J is TRBJ1-2, with D maybe TRBD1 (5 bases). V lost 5 bases, J lost 4 bases, and 17 bases lay in between. Looked up from germline, CDR1 is LNHDA and CDR2 is SQIVND (reference sequence). The CDR3 runs to 15 residues. DNA for the CDR3: TGTGCCAGTAGTCCAGCCTCAACAGGAAGCTATGGCTACACCTTC. Translation gives CASSPASTGSYGYTF. Complete variable domain (other parts from reference TRBV19 and TRBJ1-2): DGGITQSPKYLFRKEGQNVTLSCEQNLNHDAMYWYRQDPGQGLRLIYYSQIVNDFQKGDIAEGYSVSREKKESFPLTVTSAQKNPTAFYLCASSPASTGSYGYTFGSGTRLTVV.

This rearrangement joins TRBV4-2 to TRBJ2-3; 8 bases match TRBD2. The CDR3 sequence is 15 residues long. The germline V gene encodes CDR1 LGHNA and CDR2 YNFKEQ. V was pared by 0 bases and J by 3 bases, with 2 bases of the junction left unmatched. DNA for the CDR3: TGTGCCAGCAGCCAAGATGGGACTAGGACAGATACGCAGTATTTT. This codes for CASSQDGTRTDTQYF.

The V gene is TRBV2, the J gene TRBJ1-2; 7 bases are shared with TRBD1. The CDR3 totals 14 residues. Trimming at V came to 7 bases and at J to 8 bases, leaving 13 bases not matched to a gene. Per the germline V gene, CDR1 is SNHLY and CDR2 is FYNNEI. CDR3 in amino acids: CASTQRGQGEGYTF. The CDR3 region has the DNA TGTGCCAGCACCCAACGGGGCCAGGGGGAAGGCTACACCTTC.

The chain uses TRBV12-5 and TRBJ2-3; TRBD2 agrees at 7 bases. The V segment lost 5 bases and the J segment 6 bases; nucleotides outside the gene matches: 8. The germline gives CDR1 LGHNT, CDR2 FRNRAP. CDR3 length: 14 residues. This chain's CDR3 is CASGTGLEGDTQYF. The CDR3, as DNA: TGTGCTAGTGGTACCGGACTAGAGGGGGATACGCAGTATTTT.

V and J are TRBV2 and TRBJ2-7; D possibly corresponds to TRBD1 (6 bases). From germline, CDR1 is SNHLY and CDR2 FYNNEI. Trimming shortened V by 8 bases and J by 1 base, and 12 bases separated the two germline ends. The CDR3 runs 13 residues. The CDR3 here is CASEKQGSYEQYF. Here the CDR3 DNA reads TGTGCCAGCGAAAAACAGGGTTCCTACGAGCAGTACTTC.

The chain links TRBV5-4 to TRBJ1-1; D unresolved. CDR3 length: 14 residues. V lost 0 bases, J lost 1 base, and 7 bases lay in between. Germline values: CDR1 SGHNT, CDR2 YYREEE (reference sequence). This CDR3 is CASSLEAGNTEAFF. CDR3 nucleotide sequence: TGTGCCAGCAGCTTGGAAGCGGGGAACACTGAAGCTTTCTTT.

The chain joins TRBV11-2 to TRBJ1-4; 8 bases align to TRBD1. CDR1 and CDR2 from the germline V gene are SGHAT and FQNNGV. The V segment lost 3 bases and the J segment 3 bases; nucleotides outside the gene matches: 3. This CDR3 is built from 15 residues. The CDR3 region has the DNA TGTGCCAGCAGCTTGACAGGGGCGGCTAATGAAAAACTGTTTTTT. As protein: CASSLTGAANEKLFF.

The rearrangement joins TRBV19 to TRBJ2-3; tentatively, D is TRBD2 (6 bases). Germline assignment: CDR1 LNHDA and CDR2 SQIVND (reference sequence). CDR3 length equals 13 residues. V was cut by 10 bases and J by 6 bases, with 17 bases left in between. The CDR3 nucleotides are TGTGCCACCCGGGACTTCCTGCACGATACGCAGTATTTT. This encodes CATRDFLHDTQYF.